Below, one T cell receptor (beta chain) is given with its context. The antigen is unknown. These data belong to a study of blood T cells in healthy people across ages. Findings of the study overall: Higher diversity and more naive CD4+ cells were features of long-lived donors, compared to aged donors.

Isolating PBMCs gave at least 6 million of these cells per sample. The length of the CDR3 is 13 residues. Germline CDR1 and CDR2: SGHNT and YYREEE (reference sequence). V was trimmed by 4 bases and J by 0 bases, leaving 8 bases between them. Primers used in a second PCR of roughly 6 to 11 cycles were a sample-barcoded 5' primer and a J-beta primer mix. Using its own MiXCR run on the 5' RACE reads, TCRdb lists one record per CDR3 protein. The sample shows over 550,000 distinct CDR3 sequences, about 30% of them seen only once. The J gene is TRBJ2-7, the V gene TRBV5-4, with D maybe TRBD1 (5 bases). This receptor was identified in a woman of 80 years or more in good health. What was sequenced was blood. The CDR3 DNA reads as TGTGCCAGCAGCGGGGCAGACTCCTACGAGCAGTACTTC. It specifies CASSGADSYEQYF. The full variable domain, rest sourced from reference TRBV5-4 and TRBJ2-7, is ETGVTQSPTHLIKTRGQQVTLRCSSQSGHNTVSWYQQALGQGPQFIFQYYREEENGRGNFPPRFSGLQFPNYSSELNVNALELDDSALYLCASSGADSYEQYFGPGTRLTVT.